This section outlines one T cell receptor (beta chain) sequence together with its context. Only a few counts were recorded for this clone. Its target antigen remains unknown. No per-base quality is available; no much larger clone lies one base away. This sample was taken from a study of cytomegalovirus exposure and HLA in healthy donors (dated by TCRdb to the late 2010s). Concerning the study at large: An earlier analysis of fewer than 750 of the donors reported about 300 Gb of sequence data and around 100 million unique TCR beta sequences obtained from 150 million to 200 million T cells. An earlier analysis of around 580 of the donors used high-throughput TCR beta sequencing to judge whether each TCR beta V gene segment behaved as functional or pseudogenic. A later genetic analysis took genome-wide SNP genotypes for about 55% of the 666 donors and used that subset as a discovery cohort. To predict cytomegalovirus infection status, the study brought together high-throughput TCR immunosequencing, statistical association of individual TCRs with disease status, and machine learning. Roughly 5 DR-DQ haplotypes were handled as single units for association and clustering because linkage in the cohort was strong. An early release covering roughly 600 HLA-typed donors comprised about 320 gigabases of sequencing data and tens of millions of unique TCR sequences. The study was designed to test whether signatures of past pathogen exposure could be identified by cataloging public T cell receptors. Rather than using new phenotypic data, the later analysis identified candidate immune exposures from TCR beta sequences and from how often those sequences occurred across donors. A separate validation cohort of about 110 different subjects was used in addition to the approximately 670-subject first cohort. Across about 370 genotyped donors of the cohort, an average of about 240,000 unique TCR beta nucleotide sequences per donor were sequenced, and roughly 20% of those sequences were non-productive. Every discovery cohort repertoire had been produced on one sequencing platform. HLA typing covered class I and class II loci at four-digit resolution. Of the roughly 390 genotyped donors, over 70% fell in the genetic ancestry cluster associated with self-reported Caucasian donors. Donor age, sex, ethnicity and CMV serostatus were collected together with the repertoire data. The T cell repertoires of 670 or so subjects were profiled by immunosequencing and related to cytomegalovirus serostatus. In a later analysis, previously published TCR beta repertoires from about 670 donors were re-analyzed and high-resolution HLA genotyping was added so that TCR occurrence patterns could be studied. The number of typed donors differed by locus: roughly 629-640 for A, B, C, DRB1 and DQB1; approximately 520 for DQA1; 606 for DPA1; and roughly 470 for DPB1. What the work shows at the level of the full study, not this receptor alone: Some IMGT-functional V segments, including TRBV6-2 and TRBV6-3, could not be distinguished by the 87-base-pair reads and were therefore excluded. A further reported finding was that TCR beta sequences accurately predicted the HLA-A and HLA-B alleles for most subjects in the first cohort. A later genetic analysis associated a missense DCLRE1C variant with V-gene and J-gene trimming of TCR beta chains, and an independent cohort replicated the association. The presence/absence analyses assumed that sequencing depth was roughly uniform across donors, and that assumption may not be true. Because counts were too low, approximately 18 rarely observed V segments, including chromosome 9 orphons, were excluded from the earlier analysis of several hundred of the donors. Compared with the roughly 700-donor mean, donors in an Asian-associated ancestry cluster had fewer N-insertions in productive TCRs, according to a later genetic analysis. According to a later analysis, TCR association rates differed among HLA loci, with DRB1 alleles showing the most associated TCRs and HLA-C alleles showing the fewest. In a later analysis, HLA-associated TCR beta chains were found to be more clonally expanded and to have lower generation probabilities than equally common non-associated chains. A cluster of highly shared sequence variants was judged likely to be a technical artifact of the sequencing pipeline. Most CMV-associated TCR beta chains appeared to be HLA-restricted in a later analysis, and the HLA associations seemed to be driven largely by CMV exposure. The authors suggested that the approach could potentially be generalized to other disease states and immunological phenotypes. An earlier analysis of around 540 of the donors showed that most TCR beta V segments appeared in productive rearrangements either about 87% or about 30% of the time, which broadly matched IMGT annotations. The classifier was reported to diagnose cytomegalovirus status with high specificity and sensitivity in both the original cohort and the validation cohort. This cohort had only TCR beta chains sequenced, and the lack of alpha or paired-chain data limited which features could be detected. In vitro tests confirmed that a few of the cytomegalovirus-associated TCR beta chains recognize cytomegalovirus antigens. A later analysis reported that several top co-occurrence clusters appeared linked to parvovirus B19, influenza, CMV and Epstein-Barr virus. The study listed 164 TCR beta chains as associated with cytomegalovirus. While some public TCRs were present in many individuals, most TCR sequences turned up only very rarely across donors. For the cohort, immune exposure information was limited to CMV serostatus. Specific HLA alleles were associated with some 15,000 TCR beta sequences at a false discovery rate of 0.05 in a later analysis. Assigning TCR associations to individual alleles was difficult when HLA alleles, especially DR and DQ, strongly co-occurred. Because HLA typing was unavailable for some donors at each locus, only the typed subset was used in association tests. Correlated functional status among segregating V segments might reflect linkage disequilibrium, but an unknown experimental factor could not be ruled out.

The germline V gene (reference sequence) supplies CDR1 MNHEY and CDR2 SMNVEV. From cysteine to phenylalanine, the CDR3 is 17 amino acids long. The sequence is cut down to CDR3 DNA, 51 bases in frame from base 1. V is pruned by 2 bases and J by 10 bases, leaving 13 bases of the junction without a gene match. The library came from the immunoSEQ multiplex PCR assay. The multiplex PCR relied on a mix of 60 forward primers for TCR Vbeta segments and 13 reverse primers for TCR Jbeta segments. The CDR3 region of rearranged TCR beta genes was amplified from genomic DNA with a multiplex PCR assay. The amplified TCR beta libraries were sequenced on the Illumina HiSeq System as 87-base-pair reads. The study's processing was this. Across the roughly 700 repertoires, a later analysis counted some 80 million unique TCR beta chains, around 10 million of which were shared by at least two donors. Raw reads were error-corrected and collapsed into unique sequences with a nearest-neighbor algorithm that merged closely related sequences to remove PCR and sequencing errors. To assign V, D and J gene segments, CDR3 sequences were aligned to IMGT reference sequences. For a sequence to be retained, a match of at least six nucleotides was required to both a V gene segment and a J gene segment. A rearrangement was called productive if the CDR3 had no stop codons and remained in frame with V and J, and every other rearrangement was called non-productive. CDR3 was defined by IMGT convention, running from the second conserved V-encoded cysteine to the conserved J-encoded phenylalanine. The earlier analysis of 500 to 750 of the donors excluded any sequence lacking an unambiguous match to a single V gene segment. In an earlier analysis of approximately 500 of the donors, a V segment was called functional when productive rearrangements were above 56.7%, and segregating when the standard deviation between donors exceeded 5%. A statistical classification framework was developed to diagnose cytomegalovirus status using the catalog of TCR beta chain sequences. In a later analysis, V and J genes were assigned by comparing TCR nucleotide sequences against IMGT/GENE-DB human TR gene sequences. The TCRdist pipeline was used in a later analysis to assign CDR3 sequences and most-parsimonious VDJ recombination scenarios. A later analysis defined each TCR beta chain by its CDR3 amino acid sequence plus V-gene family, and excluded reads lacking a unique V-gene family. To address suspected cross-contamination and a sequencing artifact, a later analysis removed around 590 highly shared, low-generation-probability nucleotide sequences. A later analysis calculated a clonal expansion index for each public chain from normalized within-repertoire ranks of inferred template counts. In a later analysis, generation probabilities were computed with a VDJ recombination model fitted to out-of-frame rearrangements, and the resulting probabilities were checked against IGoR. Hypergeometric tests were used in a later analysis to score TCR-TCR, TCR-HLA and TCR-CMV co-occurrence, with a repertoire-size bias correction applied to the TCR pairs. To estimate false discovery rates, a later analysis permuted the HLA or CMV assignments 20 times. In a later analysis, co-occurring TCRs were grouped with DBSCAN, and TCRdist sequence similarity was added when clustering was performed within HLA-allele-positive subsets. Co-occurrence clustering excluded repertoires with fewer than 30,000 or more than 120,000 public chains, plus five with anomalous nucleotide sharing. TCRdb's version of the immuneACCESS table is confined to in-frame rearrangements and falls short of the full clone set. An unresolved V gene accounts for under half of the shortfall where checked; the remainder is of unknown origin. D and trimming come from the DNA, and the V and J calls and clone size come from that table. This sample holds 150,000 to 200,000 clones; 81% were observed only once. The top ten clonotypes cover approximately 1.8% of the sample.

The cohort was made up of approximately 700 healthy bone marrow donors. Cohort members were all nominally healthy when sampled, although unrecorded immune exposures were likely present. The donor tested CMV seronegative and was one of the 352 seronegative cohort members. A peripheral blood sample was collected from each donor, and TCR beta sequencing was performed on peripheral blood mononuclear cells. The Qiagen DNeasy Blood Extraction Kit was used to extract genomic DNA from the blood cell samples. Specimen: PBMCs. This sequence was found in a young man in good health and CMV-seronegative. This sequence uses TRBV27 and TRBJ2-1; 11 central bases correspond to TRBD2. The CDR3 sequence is CASSLVLSLAGAGEQFF. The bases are TGTGCCAGCAGTTTAGTATTGTCACTAGCGGGAGCTGGGGAGCAGTTCTTC.